This TCR beta chain emerged from a study of cytomegalovirus exposure and HLA in healthy donors. The study's findings and limits: The study flagged about 160 TCR beta chains as cytomegalovirus-associated.

The CDR3 is 16 amino acids. V was shortened by 8 bases and J by 2 bases, with 17 bases between the two germline ends. Germline values: CDR1 SGHRS, CDR2 YFSETQ. Primers included in the PCR were 60 Vbeta and 13 Jbeta primers. Some clones are missing from TCRdb's copy, which holds only in-frame ones; the method was immunoSEQ multiplex PCR. Of around 180,000 clones listed, roughly 80% are singletons. Note on this clone: Its matching antigen is unknown. At the DNA level, this CDR3 is encoded by other sequences in the same sample as well.

Sequencing was done on a sample of PBMCs. The clonotype comes from a man between 18 and 29 years old in good health and CMV-seronegative. The chain links TRBV5-1 to TRBJ2-6, with D perhaps matching TRBD1 (6 bases). Here the CDR3 reads CASSNYREPGANVLTF. The CDR3 nucleotides read TGCGCCAGTAGCAACTACAGGGAGCCTGGGGCCAACGTCCTGACTTTC.